This TCR beta chain was captured by sequencing in a study of T cells after yellow fever vaccination. Findings of the study overall: FACS-sorted repertoires might harbor abundant contaminating clonotypes from the bulk population. Clones that expanded after primary vaccination mostly reappeared after the booster (nearly 98% CD4, roughly 90% CD8).

CDR1 and CDR2 (germline): SGHTA, FQGNSA. The junction had 5 bases not matched to a gene; V was cut back by 4 bases and J by 2 bases. The CDR3 contains 14 residues. Comment on this clonotype: Its specificity is unknown.

TCRdb ran MiXCR on the 5' RACE reads and lists one entry per CDR3 protein. The sample has hundreds of thousands of distinct CDR3 sequences; over 9% are singletons. The material sequenced was PBMCs, taken on the day of the yellow fever booster vaccination. The receptor's source is a man younger than 40 who received the YFV17D yellow fever vaccine. The V and J genes are TRBV7-2 and TRBJ2-7, with TRBD1 identical over 7 bases. DNA for the CDR3: TGTGCCAGCAGCTCAAGACAGGGTACCTACGAGCAGTACTTC. As protein: CASSSRQGTYEQYF.